This T cell receptor (beta chain) emerged from a study of human T cells and chemical hapten exposure. Each CDR3 protein gets one entry after TCRdb re-called the RACE reads with MiXCR. The repertoire holds more than 35,000 distinct CDR3 sequences, with 5% to 8% as singletons. Time point described: patch test 1, 2 weeks after DPC sensitization. Indicated treatment: therapeutic diphenylcyclopropenone sensitization with weekly scalp DPC. Total RNA was extracted from unfractionated whole blood. V was pared by 1 base and J by 8 bases, with 9 bases between. Germline loops: CDR1 LGHDT, CDR2 YNNKEL (reference sequence). This CDR3 has 13 residues.

This chain joins TRBV3-1 and TRBJ2-1; a weak D match, TRBD1 (6 bases). The clonotype was recovered from a woman in her 30s with alopecia areata. Some clones in this sample may be carry-over from other donors' samples. This specimen consisted of whole blood, obtained in connection with sensitization to the hapten diphenylcyclopropenone (DPC). The DNA of the CDR3 is TGTGCCAGCAGCCAAGCTGGGACATATGAGCAGTTCTTC. Amino acids: CASSQAGTYEQFF.